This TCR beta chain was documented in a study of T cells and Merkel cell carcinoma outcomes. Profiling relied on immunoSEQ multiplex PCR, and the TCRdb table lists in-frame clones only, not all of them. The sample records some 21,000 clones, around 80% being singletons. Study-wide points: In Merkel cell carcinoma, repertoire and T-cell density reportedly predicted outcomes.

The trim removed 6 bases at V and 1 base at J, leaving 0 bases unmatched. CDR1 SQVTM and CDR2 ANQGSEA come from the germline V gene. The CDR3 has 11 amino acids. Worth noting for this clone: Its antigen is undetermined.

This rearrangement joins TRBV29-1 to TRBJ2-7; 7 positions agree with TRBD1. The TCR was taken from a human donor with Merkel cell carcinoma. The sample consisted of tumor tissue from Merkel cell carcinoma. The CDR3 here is CSVGQSYEQYF. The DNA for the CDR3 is TGCAGCGTGGGACAGTCCTACGAGCAGTACTTC.